This T cell receptor beta chain was observed in a study of cytomegalovirus exposure and HLA in healthy donors. Trimming removed 4 bases from V and 8 bases from J; junction bases left unmatched: 25. Looked up from germline, CDR1 is LGHNA and CDR2 is YSLEER. This CDR3 is 19 amino acids long. In the PCR, 60 Vbeta and 13 Jbeta primers were used. TCRdb's copy holds only in-frame clones and misses some; the assay was immunoSEQ multiplex PCR. In the table there are 95,000 to 150,000 clones, 55% to 75% of which are singletons. The V call is TRBV4-3, the J call TRBJ1-2, with TRBD1 matching 7 bases. This TCR came from a woman aged 40 to 49 in good health and CMV-seropositive. Sequenced input: PBMCs. CDR3 amino acids: CASSPRIGQDGGSEKGYTF. The DNA for the CDR3 is TGCGCCAGCAGCCCACGGATTGGACAGGATGGGGGGAGTGAAAAGGGCTACACCTTC.